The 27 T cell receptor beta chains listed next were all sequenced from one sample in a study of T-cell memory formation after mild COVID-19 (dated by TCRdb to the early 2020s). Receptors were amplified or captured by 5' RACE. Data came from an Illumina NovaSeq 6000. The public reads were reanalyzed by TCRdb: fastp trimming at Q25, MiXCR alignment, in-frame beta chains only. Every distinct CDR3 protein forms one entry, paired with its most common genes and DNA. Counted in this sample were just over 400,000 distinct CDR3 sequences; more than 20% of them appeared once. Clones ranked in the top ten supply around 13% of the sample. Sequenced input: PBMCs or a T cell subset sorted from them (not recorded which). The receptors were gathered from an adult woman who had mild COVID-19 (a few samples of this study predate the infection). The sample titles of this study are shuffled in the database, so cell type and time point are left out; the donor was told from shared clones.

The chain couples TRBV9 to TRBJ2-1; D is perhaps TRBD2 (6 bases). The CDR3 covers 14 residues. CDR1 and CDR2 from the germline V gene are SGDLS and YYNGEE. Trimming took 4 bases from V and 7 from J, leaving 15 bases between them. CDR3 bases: TGTGCCAGCAGCCCCCTCTCAGGGACTAATGAGCAGTTCTTC. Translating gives CASSPLSGTNEQFF.

The CDR3, as DNA: TGTGCCTGGAGGGCCACAGGGAACGGCTACACCTTC. Amino acids: CAWRATGNGYTF. J is TRBJ1-2 and V is TRBV30; D perhaps matches TRBD1 (6 bases). This CDR3 has 12 residues. V was pared by 3 bases and J by 8 bases, with 13 bases between. In germline, CDR1 is GTSNPN, CDR2 SVGIG (reference sequence).

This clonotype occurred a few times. Written as DNA, the CDR3 is TGTGCCAGCATCACGGGGGGCCAAGCTTTCTTT. It encodes CASITGGQAFF. This chain links TRBV7-2 with TRBJ1-1; tentatively, D is TRBD1 (6 bases). Trimming pared 7 bases from V and 9 bases from J, leaving 12 bases between. Per germline, CDR1 SGHTA and CDR2 FQGNSA. This CDR3 region has 11 residues. The complete variable domain, with remaining parts taken from reference TRBV7-2 and TRBJ1-1, reads GAGVSQSPSNKVTEKGKDVELRCDPISGHTALYWYRQSLGQGLEFLIYFQGNSAPDKSGLPSDRFSAERTGGSVSTLTIQRTQQEDSAVYLCASITGGQAFFGQGTRLTVV.

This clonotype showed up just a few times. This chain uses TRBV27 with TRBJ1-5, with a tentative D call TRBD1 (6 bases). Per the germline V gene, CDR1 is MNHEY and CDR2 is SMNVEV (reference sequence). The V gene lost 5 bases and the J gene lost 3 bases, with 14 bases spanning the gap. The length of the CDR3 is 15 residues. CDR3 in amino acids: CASSPGGAYNQPQHF. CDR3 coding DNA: TGTGCCAGCAGTCCCGGGGGGGCATACAATCAGCCCCAGCATTTT.

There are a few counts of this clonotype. Here the CDR3 reads CASSLAAGGVEAFF. For the CDR3, the DNA is TGTGCCAGCAGCTTAGCGGCGGGAGGGGTTGAAGCTTTCTTT. This chain uses TRBV11-2 with TRBJ1-1, with D possibly matching TRBD1 (5 bases). CDR1 and CDR2 (germline): SGHAT, FQNNGV. Deletions cut 1 base from V and 7 bases from J, with 13 bases between. This CDR3 is built from 14 residues. Full variable domain (rest looked up from reference TRBV11-2 and TRBJ1-1): EAGVAQSPRYKIIEKRQSVAFWCNPISGHATLYWYQQILGQGPKLLIQFQNNGVVDDSQLPKDRFSAERLKGVDSTLKIQPAKLEDSAVYLCASSLAAGGVEAFFGQGTRLTVV.

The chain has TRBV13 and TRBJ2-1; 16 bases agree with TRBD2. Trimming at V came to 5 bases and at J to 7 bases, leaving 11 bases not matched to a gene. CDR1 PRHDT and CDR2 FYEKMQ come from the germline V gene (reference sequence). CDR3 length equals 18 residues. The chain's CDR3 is CASSVPGLAGGGRNEQFF. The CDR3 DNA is TGTGCCAGCAGCGTTCCGGGACTAGCGGGAGGGGGTCGGAATGAGCAGTTCTTC.

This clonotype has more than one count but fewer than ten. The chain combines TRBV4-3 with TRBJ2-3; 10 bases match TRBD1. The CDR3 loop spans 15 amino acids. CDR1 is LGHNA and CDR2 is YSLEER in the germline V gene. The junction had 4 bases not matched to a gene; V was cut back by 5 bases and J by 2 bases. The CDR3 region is CASSAGTGVTDTQYF. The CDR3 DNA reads TGCGCCAGCAGCGCCGGGACAGGGGTCACAGATACGCAGTATTTT.

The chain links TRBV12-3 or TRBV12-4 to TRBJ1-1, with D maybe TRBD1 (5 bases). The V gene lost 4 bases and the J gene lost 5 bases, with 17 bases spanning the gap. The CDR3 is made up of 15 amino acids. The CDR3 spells CASSSAGGWVTEAFF. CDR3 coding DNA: TGTGCCAGCAGTTCGGCGGGGGGTTGGGTTACTGAAGCTTTCTTT.

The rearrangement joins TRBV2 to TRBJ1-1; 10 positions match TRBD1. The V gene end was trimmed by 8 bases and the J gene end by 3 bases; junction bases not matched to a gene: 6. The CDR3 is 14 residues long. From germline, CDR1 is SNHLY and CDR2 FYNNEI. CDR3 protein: CASVRGTGDTEAFF. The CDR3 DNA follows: TGTGCCAGCGTACGCGGGACAGGGGACACTGAAGCTTTCTTT.

The CDR3 protein is CSVENEGLVLEAFF. CDR3 DNA: TGCAGCGTTGAAAATGAGGGGCTAGTGTTGGAAGCTTTCTTT. The V and J genes are TRBV29-1 and TRBJ1-1; D perhaps matches TRBD1 (5 bases). From germline, CDR1 is SQVTM and CDR2 ANQGSEA. The CDR3 covers 14 residues. V lost 2 bases and J 8 bases, leaving 18 bases between the germline ends.

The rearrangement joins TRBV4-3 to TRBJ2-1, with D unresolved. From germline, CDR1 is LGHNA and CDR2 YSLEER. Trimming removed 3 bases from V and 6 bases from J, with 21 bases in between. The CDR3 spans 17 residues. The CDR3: CASSQSQRDGLFNEQFF. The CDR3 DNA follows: TGCGCCAGCAGCCAGTCGCAGAGAGACGGGTTATTCAATGAGCAGTTCTTC.

CDR3 bases: TGTGCCAGCTCGATTTGGAGGAGCTCCTACGAGCAGTACTTC. Protein: CASSIWRSSYEQYF. The chain recombines TRBV18 with TRBJ2-7; D is possibly TRBD2 (5 bases). V lost 6 bases, J lost 0 bases, and 12 bases lay in between. This CDR3 comprises 14 residues. The germline CDR1 and CDR2 sequences are KGHSH and LQKENI. The complete variable domain, with remaining parts taken from reference TRBV18 and TRBJ2-7, reads NAGVMQNPRHLVRRRGQEARLRCSPMKGHSHVYWYRQLPEEGLKFMVYLQKENIIDESGMPKERFSAEFPKEGPSILRIQQVVRGDSAAYFCASSIWRSSYEQYFGPGTRLTVT.

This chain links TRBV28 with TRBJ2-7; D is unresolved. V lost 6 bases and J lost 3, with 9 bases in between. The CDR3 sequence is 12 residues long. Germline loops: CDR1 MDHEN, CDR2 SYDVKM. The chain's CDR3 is CASRTLLYEQYF. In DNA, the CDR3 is TGTGCCAGCAGGACTCTGCTCTACGAGCAGTACTTC. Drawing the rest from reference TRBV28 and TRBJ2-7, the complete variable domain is DVKVTQSSRYLVKRTGEKVFLECVQDMDHENMFWYRQDPGLGLRLIYFSYDVKMKEKGDIPEGYSVSREKKERFSLILESASTNQTSMYLCASRTLLYEQYFGPGTRLTVT.

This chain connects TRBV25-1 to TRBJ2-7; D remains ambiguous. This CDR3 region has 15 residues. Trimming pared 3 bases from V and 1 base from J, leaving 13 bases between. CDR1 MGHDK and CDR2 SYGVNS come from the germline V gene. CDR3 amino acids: CASSDSGRPSYEQYF. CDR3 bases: TGTGCCAGCAGTGATTCTGGCAGGCCTTCCTACGAGCAGTACTTC.

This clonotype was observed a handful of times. The CDR3 here is CASRGYRLNTGELFF. CDR3 sequence (DNA): TGTGCCAGCAGGGGCTACAGGCTGAACACCGGGGAGCTGTTTTTT. V gene TRBV6-1 combines with J gene TRBJ2-2, with D possibly matching TRBD1 (5 bases). Germline CDR1 MNHNS, CDR2 SASEGT. The CDR3 totals 15 residues. V was cut by 6 bases and J by 1 base, with 12 bases left in between.

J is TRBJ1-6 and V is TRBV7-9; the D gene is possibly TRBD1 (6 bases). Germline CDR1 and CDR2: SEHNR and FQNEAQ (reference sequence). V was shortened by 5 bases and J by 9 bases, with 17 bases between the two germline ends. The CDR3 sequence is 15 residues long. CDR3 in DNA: TGTGCCAGCAGCGCAAACAGGGATTTTGGTTCACCCCTCCACTTT. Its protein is CASSANRDFGSPLHF.

This CDR3 is CASSLGGSGLDEQFF. As DNA, the CDR3 is TGTGCCAGCAGCTTAGGAGGGAGCGGGTTGGATGAGCAGTTCTTC. The rearrangement links TRBV7-9 to TRBJ2-1, with D perhaps matching TRBD2 (6 bases). Trimming removed 1 base at V and 8 bases at J, with 15 bases between. Germline V gene data show CDR1 as SEHNR and CDR2 as FQNEAQ (reference sequence). The CDR3 has 15 residues.

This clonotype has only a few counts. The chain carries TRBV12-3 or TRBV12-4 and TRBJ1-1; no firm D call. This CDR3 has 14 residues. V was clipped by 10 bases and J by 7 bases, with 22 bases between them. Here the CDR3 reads CATLSDVHGFEAFF. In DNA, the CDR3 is TGTGCCACGCTATCGGACGTTCATGGATTTGAAGCTTTCTTT.

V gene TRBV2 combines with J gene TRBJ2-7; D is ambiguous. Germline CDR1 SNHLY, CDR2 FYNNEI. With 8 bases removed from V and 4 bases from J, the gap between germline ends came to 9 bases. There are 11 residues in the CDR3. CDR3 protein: CASGRNYEQYF. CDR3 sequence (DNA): TGTGCCAGCGGGCGAAATTACGAGCAGTACTTC. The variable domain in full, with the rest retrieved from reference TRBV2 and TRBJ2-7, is EPEVTQTPSHQVTQMGQEVILRCVPISNHLYFYWYRQILGQKVEFLVSFYNNEISEKSEIFDDQFSVERPDGSNFTLKIRSTKLEDSAMYFCASGRNYEQYFGPGTRLTVT.

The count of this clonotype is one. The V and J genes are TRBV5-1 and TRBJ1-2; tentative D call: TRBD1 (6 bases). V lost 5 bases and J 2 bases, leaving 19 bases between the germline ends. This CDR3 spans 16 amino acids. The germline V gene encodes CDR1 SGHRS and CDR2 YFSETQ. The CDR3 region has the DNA TGCGCCAGCAGAGGACAGCCACGCTCCCAAAACTATGGCTACACCTTC. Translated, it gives CASRGQPRSQNYGYTF.

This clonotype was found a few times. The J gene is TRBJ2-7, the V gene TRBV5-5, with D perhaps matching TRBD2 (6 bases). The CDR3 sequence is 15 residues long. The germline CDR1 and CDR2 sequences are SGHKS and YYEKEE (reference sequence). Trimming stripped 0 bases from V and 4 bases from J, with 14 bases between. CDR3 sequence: CASSLAPGDVYEQYF. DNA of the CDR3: TGTGCCAGCAGCTTGGCGCCGGGAGACGTATACGAGCAGTACTTC.

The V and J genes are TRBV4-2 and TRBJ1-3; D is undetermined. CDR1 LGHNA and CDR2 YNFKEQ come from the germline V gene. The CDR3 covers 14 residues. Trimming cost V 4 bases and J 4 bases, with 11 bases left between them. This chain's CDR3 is CASSPAAAGNTIYF. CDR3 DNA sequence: TGTGCCAGCAGCCCAGCTGCCGCCGGAAACACCATATATTTT.

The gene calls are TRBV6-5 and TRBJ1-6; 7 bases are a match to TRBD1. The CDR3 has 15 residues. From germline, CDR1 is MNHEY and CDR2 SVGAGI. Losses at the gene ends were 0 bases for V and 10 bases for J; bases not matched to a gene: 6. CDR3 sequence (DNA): TGTGCCAGCAGTTACTCGAACAGGGGCAGGTCACCCCTCCACTTT. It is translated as CASSYSNRGRSPLHF.

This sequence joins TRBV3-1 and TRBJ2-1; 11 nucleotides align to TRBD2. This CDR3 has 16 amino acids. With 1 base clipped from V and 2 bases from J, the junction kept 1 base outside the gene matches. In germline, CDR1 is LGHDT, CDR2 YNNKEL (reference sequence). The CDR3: CASSQVSGRAYNEQFF. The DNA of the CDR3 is TGTGCCAGCAGCCAAGTTAGCGGGAGGGCCTACAATGAGCAGTTCTTC.

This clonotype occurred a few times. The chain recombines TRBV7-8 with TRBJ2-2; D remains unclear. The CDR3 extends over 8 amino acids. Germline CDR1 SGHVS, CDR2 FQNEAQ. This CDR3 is CASGELFF. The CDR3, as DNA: TGTGCAAGTGGGGAGCTGTTTTTT.

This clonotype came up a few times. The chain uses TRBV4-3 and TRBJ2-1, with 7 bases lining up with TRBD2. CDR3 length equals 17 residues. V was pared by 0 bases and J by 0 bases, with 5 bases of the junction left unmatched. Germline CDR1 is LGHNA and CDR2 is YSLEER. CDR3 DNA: TGCGCCAGCAGCCAAGACTCTAGCGGCAGCTCCTACAATGAGCAGTTCTTC. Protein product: CASSQDSSGSSYNEQFF.

The CDR3 sequence is CASSLGGSGYNEQFF. As DNA, the CDR3 is TGTGCCAGCAGTCTGGGAGGGAGCGGCTACAATGAGCAGTTCTTC. The V gene is TRBV7-3, the J gene TRBJ2-1, with 7 nucleotides matching TRBD2. Germline CDR1 is SGHTA and CDR2 is FQGTGA. With V trimmed by 6 bases and J by 3 bases, 8 bases remained unmatched. The CDR3 is 15 amino acids.